This T cell receptor beta chain was captured by sequencing in a study of shared clonotypes between healthy human individuals. Trimming took 5 bases from V and 3 from J, leaving 7 bases between them. The CDR3 is made up of 13 amino acids. There were no recent acute infections or vaccinations among the donors, who were healthy HIV-negative adults. The method was immunoSEQ multiplex PCR; TCRdb's version includes in-frame clones alone and lacks a portion of them. The sample consists of about 680,000 clones, 72% of them appearing once. This clone was seen only once. The clonotype comes from a woman in her 30s in good health. V is TRBV7-1 and J is TRBJ2-2; D call uncertain. Being an ORF, TRBV7-1 has a function that is uncertain. Input material: memory CD4+ T cells sorted from blood. Subset described: CD45RA-negative fraction. CDR3 in DNA: TGTGCCAGCAGCCGCCGGGACACCGGGGAGCTGTTTTTT. Its translation is CASSRRDTGELFF.